This TCR beta chain emerged from a study of T cell responses to AZD1222 COVID-19 vaccine. The wider study: Recipients boosted at about 4 weeks or about 12 weeks are pooled.

Trimming pared 3 bases from V and 8 bases from J, leaving 16 bases between. The CDR3 extends over 14 amino acids. Germline V CDR1 and CDR2: KGHSH, LQKENI. Using immunoSEQ multiplex PCR, the repertoire was profiled, and TCRdb retains in-frame clones only, with some absent. Here the sample spans about 140,000 clones, roughly 88% being singletons. Study conclusions and caveats: Donors skewed white British and female; clonal diversity was possibly underestimated. Targeting of unmutated variant regions was reportedly seen in nearly half of spike-specific TCRs. Spike was spanned by vaccine-associated CD4 TCRs, with dominance at 160-218 and 743-854.

As to this clone: What it recognizes is unknown.

This receptor was identified in an adult in good health. The sample consisted of peripheral blood, taken on day 0 of AZD1222 vaccination. The chain is built from TRBV18 and TRBJ1-1; possibly TRBD1 for D (5 bases). The CDR3 DNA reads TGTGCCAGCTCACCCAATAATGAGGGGATAGAAGCTTTCTTT. Its translation: CASSPNNEGIEAFF.